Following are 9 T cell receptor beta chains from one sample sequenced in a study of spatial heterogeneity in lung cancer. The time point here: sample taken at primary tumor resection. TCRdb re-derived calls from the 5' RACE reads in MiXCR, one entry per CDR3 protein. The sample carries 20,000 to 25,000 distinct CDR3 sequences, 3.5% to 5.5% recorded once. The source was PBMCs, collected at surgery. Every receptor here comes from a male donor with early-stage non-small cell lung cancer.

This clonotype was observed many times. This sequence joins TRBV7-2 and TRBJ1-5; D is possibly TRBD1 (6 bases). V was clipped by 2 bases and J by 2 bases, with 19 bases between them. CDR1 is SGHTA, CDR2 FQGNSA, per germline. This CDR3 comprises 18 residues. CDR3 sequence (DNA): TGTGCCAGCAGCTTAAGGGGTGACCAGGGGTGGGGCAATCAGCCCCAGCATTTT. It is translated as CASSLRGDQGWGNQPQHF.

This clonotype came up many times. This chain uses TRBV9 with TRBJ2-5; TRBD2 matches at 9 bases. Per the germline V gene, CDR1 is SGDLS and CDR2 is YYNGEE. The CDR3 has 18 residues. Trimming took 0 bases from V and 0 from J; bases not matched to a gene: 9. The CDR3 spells CASSVGVAGATYQETQYF. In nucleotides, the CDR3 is TGTGCCAGCAGCGTAGGGGTAGCGGGGGCCACGTACCAAGAGACCCAGTACTTC. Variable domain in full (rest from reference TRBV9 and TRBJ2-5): DSGVTQTPKHLITATGQRVTLRCSPRSGDLSVYWYQQSLDQGLQFLIQYYNGEERAKGNILERFSAQQFPDLHSELNLSSLELGDSALYFCASSVGVAGATYQETQYFGPGTRLLVL.

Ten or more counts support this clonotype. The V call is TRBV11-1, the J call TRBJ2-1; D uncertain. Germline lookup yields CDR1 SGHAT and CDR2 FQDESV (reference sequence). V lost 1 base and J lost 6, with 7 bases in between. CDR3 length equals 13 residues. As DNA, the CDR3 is TGTGCCAGCAGCTTAGAAGTGGGCAATGAGCAGTTCTTC. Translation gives CASSLEVGNEQFF.

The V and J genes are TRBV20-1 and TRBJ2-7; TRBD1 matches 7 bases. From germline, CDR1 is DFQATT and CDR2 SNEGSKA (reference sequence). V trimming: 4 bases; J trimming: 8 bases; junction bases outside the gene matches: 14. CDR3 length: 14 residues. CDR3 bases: TGCAGTGCTACCGGGACAGTCACACTGGAAAAGCAGTACTTC. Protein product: CSATGTVTLEKQYF.

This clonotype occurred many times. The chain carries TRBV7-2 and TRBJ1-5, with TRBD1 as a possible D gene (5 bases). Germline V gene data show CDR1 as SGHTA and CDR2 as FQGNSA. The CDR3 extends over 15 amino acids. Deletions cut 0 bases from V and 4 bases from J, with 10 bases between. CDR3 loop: CASSLAHQGNQPQHF. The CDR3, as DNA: TGTGCCAGCAGCTTAGCGCATCAGGGAAATCAGCCCCAGCATTTT.

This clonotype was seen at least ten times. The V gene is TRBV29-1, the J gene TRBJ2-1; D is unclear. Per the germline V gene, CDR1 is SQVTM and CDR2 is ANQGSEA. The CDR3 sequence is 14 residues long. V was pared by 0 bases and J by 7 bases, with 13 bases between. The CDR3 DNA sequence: TGCAGCGTTGAAGATCCCTATGGACGAAATGAGCAGTTCTTC. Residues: CSVEDPYGRNEQFF.

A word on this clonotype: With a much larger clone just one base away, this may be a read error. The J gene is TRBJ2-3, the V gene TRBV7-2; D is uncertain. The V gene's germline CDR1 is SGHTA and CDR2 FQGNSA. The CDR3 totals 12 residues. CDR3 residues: CASSPPLGTLYF. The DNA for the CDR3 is TGTGCCAGCAGCCCGCCACTCGGTACGCTGTATTTT.

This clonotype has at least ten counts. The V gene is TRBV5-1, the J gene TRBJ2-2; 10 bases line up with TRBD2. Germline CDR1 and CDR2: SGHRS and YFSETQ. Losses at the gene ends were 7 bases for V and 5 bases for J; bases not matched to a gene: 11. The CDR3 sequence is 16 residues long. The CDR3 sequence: CASEASGGPRTGELFF. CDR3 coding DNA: TGCGCCAGCGAGGCTAGCGGGGGACCACGGACCGGGGAGCTGTTTTTT.

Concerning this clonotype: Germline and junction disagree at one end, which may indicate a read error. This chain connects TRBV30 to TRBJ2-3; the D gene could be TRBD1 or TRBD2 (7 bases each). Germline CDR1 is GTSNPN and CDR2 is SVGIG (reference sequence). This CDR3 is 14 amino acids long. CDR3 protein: CARSRDSGADTQYF. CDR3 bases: TGTGCCCGGAGTCGGGACAGCGGGGCAGATACGCAGTATTTT.